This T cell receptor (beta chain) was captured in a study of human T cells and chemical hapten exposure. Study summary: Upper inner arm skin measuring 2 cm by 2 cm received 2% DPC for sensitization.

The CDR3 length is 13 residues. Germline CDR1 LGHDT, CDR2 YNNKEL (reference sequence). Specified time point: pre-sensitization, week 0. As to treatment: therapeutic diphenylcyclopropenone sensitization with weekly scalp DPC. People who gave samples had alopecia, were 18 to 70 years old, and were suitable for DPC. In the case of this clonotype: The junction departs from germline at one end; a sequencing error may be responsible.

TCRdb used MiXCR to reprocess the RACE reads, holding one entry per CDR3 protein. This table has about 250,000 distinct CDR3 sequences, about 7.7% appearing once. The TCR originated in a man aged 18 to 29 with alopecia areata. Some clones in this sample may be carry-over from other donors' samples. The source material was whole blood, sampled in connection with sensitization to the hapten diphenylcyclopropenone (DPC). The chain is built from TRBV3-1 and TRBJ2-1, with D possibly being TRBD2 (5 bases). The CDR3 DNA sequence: TGTGCCAGCAGCCGCCGCGGCTACTGGGAGCTGTTCTTC. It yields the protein CASSRRGYWELFF.